A single sample gave rise to the 26 T cell receptor beta chains below, sequenced in a study of blood T cell repertoires in COVID-19. The repertoire was sequenced with immunoSEQ multiplex PCR; TCRdb's copy has only in-frame clones and lacks some. The table lists about 220,000 clones, roughly nine tenths of them singletons. What was sequenced was peripheral blood. Every receptor here comes from a man aged 35 to 55 with acute or convalescent COVID-19.

This clone appeared a few times. The chain uses TRBV7-9 and TRBJ2-1; 7 positions agree with TRBD1. Germline trimming cut 2 bases from V and 8 bases from J; bases unmatched to any gene: 15. This CDR3 spans 17 amino acids. Germline-derived CDR1 and CDR2 are SEHNR and FQNEAQ (reference sequence). The CDR3 DNA is TGTGCCAGCAGCTTACCCACAGGGGCCTCTTCTCGGGATGAGCAGTTCTTC. It encodes CASSLPTGASSRDEQFF.

The chain is built from TRBV27 and TRBJ2-7; TRBD2 is a possible D gene (7 bases). V gave up 4 bases and J gave up 3 bases, with 13 bases separating them. The CDR3 consists of 14 residues. Looked up from germline, CDR1 is MNHEY and CDR2 is SMNVEV (reference sequence). The CDR3 nucleotides are TGTGCCAGCAGTTGGGGGGGAGGGGGCTACGAGCAGTACTTC. Encoded protein: CASSWGGGGYEQYF.

This clone was found once. This rearrangement joins TRBV3-1 (or the pseudogene TRBV3-2) to TRBJ2-3, with TRBD2 matching 13 bases. The CDR3 is 16 amino acids. Unmatched junction bases numbered 6, after V lost 3 bases and J lost 6 bases. Germline CDR1 reads LGHDT; CDR2 reads YNNKEL (reference sequence). CDR3 protein: CASSQELAGGADTQYF. In DNA form, the CDR3 reads TGTGCCAGCAGCCAGGAACTAGCGGGGGGGGCGGATACGCAGTATTTT.

This clone has only one observation. This rearrangement joins TRBV5-6 to TRBJ2-7, with 8 positions matching TRBD1. The CDR3 is 16 residues long. Trimming took 4 bases from V and 6 from J; bases not matched to a gene: 15. CDR1 is SGHDT, CDR2 YYEEEE, per germline. In DNA form, the CDR3 reads TGTGCCAGCAGCCTCTGGGACAGGCCCCTGGGCGGCGAGCAGTACTTC. Protein: CASSLWDRPLGGEQYF. Full variable domain (missing parts from reference TRBV5-6 and TRBJ2-7): DAGVTQSPTHLIKTRGQQVTLRCSPKSGHDTVSWYQQALGQGPQFIFQYYEEEERQRGNFPDRFSGHQFPNYSSELNVNALLLGDSALYLCASSLWDRPLGGEQYFGPGTRLTVT.

This rearrangement joins TRBV6-1 to TRBJ1-2, with 7 bases fitting TRBD1. Trimming at V came to 4 bases and at J to 0 bases, leaving 8 bases not matched to a gene. This CDR3 comprises 16 residues. Germline values: CDR1 MNHNS, CDR2 SASEGT. The CDR3 sequence: CASSVGQFLANYGYTF. CDR3 nucleotide sequence: TGTGCCAGCAGTGTGGGACAGTTCCTAGCTAACTATGGCTACACCTTC.

Turning to this clone: One end of the junction is discordant with germline, which a read error may explain. CDR3 sequence: CASSPGVRDNTEVFF. CDR3 in DNA: TGTGCCAGCAGCCCCGGGGTAAGAGATAACACTGAAGTTTTCTTT. V is TRBV7-2 and J is TRBJ1-1; D ambiguous. Germline V gives CDR1 SGHTA, CDR2 FQGNSA. This CDR3 is built from 15 residues. Looking up the rest from reference TRBV7-2 and TRBJ1-1 gives the full variable domain: GAGVSQSPSNKVTEKGKDVELRCDPISGHTALYWYRQSLGQGLEFLIYFQGNSAPDKSGLPSDRFSAERTGGSVSTLTIQRTQQEDSAVYLCASSPGVRDNTEVFFGQGTRLTVV.

This clone was recorded only once. The chain couples TRBV5-1 to TRBJ1-3, with D possibly being TRBD1 (6 bases). The CDR3 is made up of 17 amino acids. V lost 0 bases, J lost 0 bases, and 13 bases lay in between. Germline V lookup: CDR1 SGHRS, CDR2 YFSETQ. CDR3 loop: CASSLALQGSSGNTIYF. The CDR3 DNA reads as TGCGCCAGCAGCTTGGCGCTACAGGGAAGCTCTGGAAACACCATATATTTT.

The V call is TRBV6-2 or TRBV6-3, the J call TRBJ2-2; 7 nucleotides align to TRBD1. The trim removed 6 bases at V and 9 bases at J, leaving 16 bases unmatched. From germline, CDR1 is MNHEY and CDR2 SVGEGT. This CDR3 contains 16 residues. In DNA form, the CDR3 reads TGTGCCAGCAGCGCCGGACAGGAACCGCAGGTCCGGGAGCTGTTTTTT. This sequence encodes CASSAGQEPQVRELFF.

This clone is a singleton in its sample. The rearrangement links TRBV5-4 to TRBJ2-7, with D possibly being TRBD1 (5 bases). Germline CDR1 SGHNT, CDR2 YYREEE (reference sequence). The V end was cut by 4 bases, the J end by 6 bases, with 26 bases between. This CDR3 contains 17 residues. CDR3 coding DNA: TGTGCCAGCAGCCCCCTTTTTTCTCAGGACCTCCAGGGCGAGCAGTACTTC. Its protein product is CASSPLFSQDLQGEQYF.

V gene TRBV11-1 combines with J gene TRBJ2-3; D is possibly TRBD1 (5 bases). Trimming took off 5 bases at V and 0 bases at J, with 12 bases between the two ends. The V gene's germline CDR1 is SGHAT and CDR2 FQDESV (reference sequence). CDR3 length: 15 amino acids. The DNA for the CDR3 is TGTGCCAGCAGCCGAACGACAGTTAGCACAGATACGCAGTATTTT. Translated: CASSRTTVSTDTQYF.

This chain connects TRBV3-1 (or the pseudogene TRBV3-2) to TRBJ2-1, with 9 bases matching TRBD2. The junction had 0 bases not matched to a gene; V was cut back by 4 bases and J by 2 bases. The CDR3 consists of 14 residues. CDR1 is LGHDT, CDR2 YNNKEL, per germline (reference sequence). Here the CDR3 DNA reads TGTGCCAGCAGCCCTAGCGGGGCCTACAATGAGCAGTTCTTC. Protein: CASSPSGAYNEQFF.

V gene TRBV5-1 combines with J gene TRBJ2-1; 7 bases fit TRBD2. The CDR3 consists of 14 residues. V shed 7 bases, J shed 4 bases, and the junction held 8 bases outside the gene matches. CDR1 is SGHRS, CDR2 YFSETQ, per germline. This CDR3 is CASCRGEGYNEQFF. The CDR3 DNA follows: TGCGCCAGCTGCAGAGGGGAGGGATACAATGAGCAGTTCTTC.

The gene calls are TRBV2 and TRBJ2-2; 9 nucleotides line up with TRBD1. Germline CDR1 is SNHLY and CDR2 is FYNNEI. This CDR3 is 15 amino acids long. The J segment lost 4 bases and the V segment lost 11 bases, leaving 11 bases of the junction unmatched. The CDR3 DNA sequence: TGTGCCGGCGCGGAACAGGGGGCCAGCACCGGGGAGCTGTTTTTT. It is translated as CAGAEQGASTGELFF.

The genes are TRBV3-1 (or the pseudogene TRBV3-2) and TRBJ1-2, with a weak D call TRBD1 (6 bases). Germline CDR1 is LGHDT and CDR2 is YNNKEL (reference sequence). The V end was cut by 2 bases, the J end by 7 bases, with 17 bases between. The CDR3 has 15 residues. CDR3 coding DNA: TGTGCCAGCAGCCAAACCTGGACAGCCTCCGGTGGCTACACCTTC. Its translation is CASSQTWTASGGYTF.

The rearrangement joins TRBV10-2 to TRBJ2-7; D gene unclear. The CDR3 is made up of 13 amino acids. Looked up from germline, CDR1 is WSHSY and CDR2 is SAAADI. V was pared by 3 bases and J by 1 base, with 7 bases between. DNA of the CDR3: TGCGCCAGCAGTGACCCCTTTTCCTACGAGCAGTACTTC. This translates into CASSDPFSYEQYF.

The genes are TRBV27 and TRBJ1-5, with D possibly being TRBD1 (5 bases). CDR1 is MNHEY and CDR2 is SMNVEV in the germline V gene (reference sequence). CDR3 length: 16 amino acids. V lost 3 bases and J 4 bases, leaving 16 bases between the germline ends. For the CDR3, the DNA is TGTGCCAGCAGTTTTCGACAGTCGGCAGGTAATCAGCCCCAGCATTTT. It codes for CASSFRQSAGNQPQHF.

The chain employs TRBV5-4 and TRBJ2-7, with D unresolved. This CDR3 contains 15 residues. Trimming cost V 0 bases and J 0 bases, with 10 bases left between them. Germline V CDR1 and CDR2: SGHNT, YYREEE (reference sequence). CDR3 sequence reads: CASSLDLGTSYEQYF. The CDR3 coding sequence is TGTGCCAGCAGCTTGGATTTGGGCACCTCCTACGAGCAGTACTTC.

The table lists this clone with many counts. The rearrangement uses TRBV6-2 or TRBV6-3 and TRBJ2-7; D gene uncertain. Looked up from germline, CDR1 is MNHEY and CDR2 is SVGEGT. The CDR3 consists of 16 residues. V dropped 2 bases and J dropped 2 bases, with 16 bases sitting between them. CDR3 sequence: CASSYNVERLPYEQYF. Written as DNA, the CDR3 is TGTGCCAGCAGTTACAACGTTGAGCGCCTACCCTACGAGCAGTACTTC.

V gene TRBV7-6 combines with J gene TRBJ1-2, with D possibly TRBD1 on 6 matching bases. With 5 bases removed from V and 9 bases from J, the gap between germline ends came to 16 bases. The length of the CDR3 is 13 residues. Germline V gene lookup returns CDR1 SGHVS and CDR2 FNYEAQ. The CDR3 sequence: CASSPADRGSYTF. In DNA, the CDR3 is TGTGCCAGCAGCCCGGCGGACAGAGGTAGCTACACCTTC.

The V call is TRBV25-1, the J call TRBJ1-2; possibly TRBD1 for D (6 bases). This CDR3 is built from 14 residues. Germline assignment: CDR1 MGHDK and CDR2 SYGVNS. The V end was cut by 4 bases, the J end by 5 bases, with 14 bases between. The DNA for the CDR3 is TGTGCCAGCAGTGTCAGGGGTAATGGGTATGGCTACACCTTC. Its protein is CASSVRGNGYGYTF.

The genes are TRBV15 and TRBJ1-1; 10 positions match TRBD1. V shed 5 bases, J shed 6 bases, and the junction held 6 bases outside the gene matches. Germline CDR1 and CDR2: LNHNV and YYDKDF (reference sequence). CDR3 size: 14 residues. CDR3 in amino acids: CATSRRQGAPEAFF. The DNA for the CDR3 is TGTGCCACCAGCCGCCGACAGGGGGCTCCTGAAGCTTTCTTT.

The V and J genes are TRBV14 and TRBJ2-3; TRBD1 aligns across 8 bases. The CDR3 consists of 14 residues. Germline CDR1 reads SGHDN; CDR2 reads FVKESK. V was pared by 4 bases and J by 5 bases, with 5 bases of the junction left unmatched. CDR3 nucleotide sequence: TGTGCCAGCAGCCTCAAACAGGGGGGAGATACGCAGTATTTT. Translation gives CASSLKQGGDTQYF.

The V gene is TRBV2, the J gene TRBJ2-3; TRBD1 matches 9 bases. CDR1 and CDR2 (germline): SNHLY, FYNNEI. The length of the CDR3 is 16 residues. Trimming cost V 3 bases and J 2 bases; bases outside gene matches: 6. The CDR3 DNA reads as TGTGCCAGCAGTGACTTGGGGACAGGGTCCACAGATACGCAGTATTTT. This translates into CASSDLGTGSTDTQYF.

The rearrangement links TRBV14 to TRBJ2-5; a weak D match, TRBD1 (5 bases). The CDR3 sequence is 14 residues long. Germline V CDR1 and CDR2: SGHDN, FVKESK. Trimming cost V 4 bases and J 5 bases, with 14 bases left between them. As DNA, the CDR3 is TGTGCCAGCAGCCCACTGCGAAAGGGGGAGACCCAGTACTTC. Protein product: CASSPLRKGETQYF.

The J gene is TRBJ2-2, the V gene TRBV2, with D perhaps matching TRBD2 (5 bases). The V end was cut by 8 bases, the J end by 1 base, with 14 bases between. This CDR3 has 15 residues. Germline V gene sequence: CDR1 SNHLY, CDR2 FYNNEI. CDR3 in DNA: TGTGCCAGCGTGTTTGTGGGGAGGAACACCGGGGAGCTGTTTTTT. This translates into CASVFVGRNTGELFF.

V gene TRBV5-1 combines with J gene TRBJ2-6; perhaps TRBD1 as D (5 bases). The CDR3 is made up of 19 amino acids. Trimming stripped 2 bases from V and 0 bases from J, with 18 bases between. The V gene's germline CDR1 is SGHRS and CDR2 YFSETQ. The CDR3 protein is CASSFPEWQGNSGANVLTF. DNA of the CDR3: TGCGCCAGCAGCTTCCCTGAGTGGCAGGGCAACTCTGGGGCCAACGTCCTGACTTTC.